These T cell receptor beta chains were read from a single sample in a study of CD8+ T cells in alopecia areata. Repertoires were generated with immunoSEQ multiplex PCR, while TCRdb's copy carries only in-frame clones and drops some. The repertoire consists of around 160,000 clones, with less than 70% occurring once and the leading ten covering around 14%. The sequencing used CD4+ T cells sorted from blood, collected at week 24, from a patient treated with tofacitinib. All receptors come from a human donor with alopecia areata. Both conserved end residues are part of each CDR3. D genes are given only for firm matches. Clone size, where shown, is once, few, many, or a class for clones that have expanded.

.,.,TRBV2,TRBJ2-3,CASTWGSNTQYF,TGTGCCAGCACCTGGGGGTCAAATACGCAGTATTTT
.,TRBD2,TRBV29-1,TRBJ2-1,CSVSITSGVHNEQFF,TGCAGCGTTTCCATTACTAGCGGGGTTCACAATGAGCAGTTCTTC
.,TRBD2,TRBV18,TRBJ2-3,CASSSSSGYTDTQYF,TGTGCCAGCTCATCCTCTAGCGGGTACACAGATACGCAGTATTTT
.,.,TRBV2,TRBJ1-3,CASSITGSGNTIYF,TGTGCCAGCAGCATTACAGGGTCTGGAAACACCATATATTTT
.,TRBD2,TRBV29-1,TRBJ2-7,CSVALAGDEQYF,TGCAGCGTTGCACTAGCGGGTGACGAGCAGTACTTC
once,.,TRBV7-9,TRBJ1-1,CASSLPVNTEAFF,TGTGCCAGCAGCTTACCGGTGAACACTGAAGCTTTCTTT
few,.,TRBV4-1,TRBJ1-6,CASSVRGGRNSPLHF,TGCGCCAGTAGCGTCCGGGGAGGGCGAAATTCACCCCTCCACTTT
few,.,TRBV10-3,TRBJ2-5,CAISESGRGETQYF,TGTGCCATCAGTGAGTCGGGCAGGGGAGAGACCCAGTACTTC
.,.,TRBV10-3,TRBJ1-2,CAGRGNNYGYTF,TGTGCCGGGAGGGGTAATAACTATGGCTACACCTTC
.,.,TRBV29-1,TRBJ1-5,CSVEPGGNQPQHF,TGCAGCGTTGAACCCGGAGGCAATCAGCCCCAGCATTTT
.,.,TRBV18,TRBJ1-5,CASSPAGGEPQHF,TGTGCCAGCTCACCAGCCGGGGGGGAGCCCCAGCATTTT
few,TRBD1,TRBV5-6,TRBJ1-5,CASSTGTGNRPQHF,TGTGCCAGCAGCACCGGGACAGGGAATCGGCCCCAGCATTTT
.,.,TRBV30,TRBJ2-3,CAWGGTDTQYF,TGTGCCTGGGGGGGCACAGATACGCAGTATTTT
.,.,TRBV5-1,TRBJ2-5,CASSLDMQETQYF,TGCGCCAGCAGCTTGGATATGCAAGAGACCCAGTACTTC
.,TRBD2,TRBV9,TRBJ2-5,CASSISGGAKETQYF,TGTGCCAGCAGCATTAGCGGGGGGGCGAAGGAGACCCAGTACTTC
.,.,TRBV29-1,TRBJ1-4,CSVEAAGYEKLFF,TGCAGCGTTGAGGCTGCAGGATATGAAAAACTGTTTTTT
.,.,TRBV6-6,TRBJ2-7,CASSYSPGRNYEQYF,TGTGCCAGCAGTTACTCCCCGGGACGGAACTACGAGCAGTACTTC
.,.,TRBV27,TRBJ1-6,CASSREGNPKSPLHF,TGTGCCAGCAGTAGGGAGGGAAACCCGAAATCACCCCTCCACTTT
.,.,TRBV14,TRBJ2-5,CASSHGETQYF,TGTGCCAGCAGCCATGGAGAGACCCAGTACTTC
.,.,TRBV7-9,TRBJ1-4,CASSLYSREEKLFF,TGTGCCAGCAGCTTGTACAGTAGGGAGGAAAAACTGTTTTTT
.,.,TRBV5-6,TRBJ2-7,CASSPEGAATYEQYF,TGTGCCAGCAGCCCGGAGGGGGCGGCTACCTACGAGCAGTACTTC
.,.,TRBV20-1,TRBJ1-1,CSAMKNPEAFF,TGCAGTGCTATGAAGAACCCTGAAGCTTTCTTT
once,TRBD1,TRBV5-6,TRBJ2-1,CASSTPGQEQSNSYNEQFF,TGTGCCAGCAGCACCCCGGGACAGGAACAGTCAAACTCCTACAATGAGCAGTTCTTC
.,.,TRBV5-1,TRBJ1-2,CASSSATTVYGYTF,TGCGCCAGCAGCTCCGCGACGACAGTCTATGGCTACACCTTC
.,.,TRBV6-5,TRBJ1-6,CASGERRSSPLHF,TGTGCCAGCGGGGAACGGAGAAGCTCACCCCTCCACTTT
few,.,TRBV6-1,TRBJ2-2,CASSEMSVTGELFF,TGTGCCAGCAGTGAAATGTCGGTCACCGGGGAGCTGTTTTTT
.,.,TRBV4-1,TRBJ2-7,CASSQALGTGYEQYF,TGCGCCAGCAGCCAGGCTCTCGGGACCGGCTACGAGCAGTACTTC
.,.,TRBV18,TRBJ2-5,CASSPNQETQYF,TGTGCCAGCTCACCTAACCAAGAGACCCAGTACTTC
many,TRBD1,TRBV10-3,TRBJ2-7,CATSTGQGSYEQYF,TGTGCCACGTCAACGGGACAGGGTTCCTACGAGCAGTACTTC
once,.,TRBV7-9,TRBJ1-1,CASSISDREAFF,TGTGCCAGCTCTATTTCGGACAGAGAAGCTTTCTTT
.,.,TRBV23-1,TRBJ1-5,CASSDQPQHF,TGCGCCAGCAGTGATCAGCCCCAGCATTTT
.,TRBD1,TRBV4-1,TRBJ2-7,CASSPGVGQGRYEQYF,TGCGCCAGCAGCCCCGGGGTGGGACAGGGTCGTTACGAGCAGTACTTC
.,TRBD2,TRBV10-3,TRBJ2-3,CAITPGTSGGRTDTQYF,TGTGCCATCACCCCCGGGACTAGCGGGGGAAGAACAGATACGCAGTATTTT
.,TRBD1,TRBV29-1,TRBJ1-6,CSIRQGQGDSPLHF,TGCAGCATCAGACAGGGCCAGGGAGATTCACCCCTCCACTTT
.,TRBD1,TRBV27,TRBJ2-7,CASISDRDYEQYF,TGTGCCAGCATCTCGGACAGGGACTACGAGCAGTACTTC
.,.,TRBV13,TRBJ1-2,CASSILQGRGYTF,TGTGCCAGCAGCATTCTACAGGGCCGAGGCTACACCTTC
few,.,TRBV30,TRBJ1-2,CAARWGARDYGYTF,TGTGCCGCACGTTGGGGGGCGCGGGACTATGGCTACACCTTC